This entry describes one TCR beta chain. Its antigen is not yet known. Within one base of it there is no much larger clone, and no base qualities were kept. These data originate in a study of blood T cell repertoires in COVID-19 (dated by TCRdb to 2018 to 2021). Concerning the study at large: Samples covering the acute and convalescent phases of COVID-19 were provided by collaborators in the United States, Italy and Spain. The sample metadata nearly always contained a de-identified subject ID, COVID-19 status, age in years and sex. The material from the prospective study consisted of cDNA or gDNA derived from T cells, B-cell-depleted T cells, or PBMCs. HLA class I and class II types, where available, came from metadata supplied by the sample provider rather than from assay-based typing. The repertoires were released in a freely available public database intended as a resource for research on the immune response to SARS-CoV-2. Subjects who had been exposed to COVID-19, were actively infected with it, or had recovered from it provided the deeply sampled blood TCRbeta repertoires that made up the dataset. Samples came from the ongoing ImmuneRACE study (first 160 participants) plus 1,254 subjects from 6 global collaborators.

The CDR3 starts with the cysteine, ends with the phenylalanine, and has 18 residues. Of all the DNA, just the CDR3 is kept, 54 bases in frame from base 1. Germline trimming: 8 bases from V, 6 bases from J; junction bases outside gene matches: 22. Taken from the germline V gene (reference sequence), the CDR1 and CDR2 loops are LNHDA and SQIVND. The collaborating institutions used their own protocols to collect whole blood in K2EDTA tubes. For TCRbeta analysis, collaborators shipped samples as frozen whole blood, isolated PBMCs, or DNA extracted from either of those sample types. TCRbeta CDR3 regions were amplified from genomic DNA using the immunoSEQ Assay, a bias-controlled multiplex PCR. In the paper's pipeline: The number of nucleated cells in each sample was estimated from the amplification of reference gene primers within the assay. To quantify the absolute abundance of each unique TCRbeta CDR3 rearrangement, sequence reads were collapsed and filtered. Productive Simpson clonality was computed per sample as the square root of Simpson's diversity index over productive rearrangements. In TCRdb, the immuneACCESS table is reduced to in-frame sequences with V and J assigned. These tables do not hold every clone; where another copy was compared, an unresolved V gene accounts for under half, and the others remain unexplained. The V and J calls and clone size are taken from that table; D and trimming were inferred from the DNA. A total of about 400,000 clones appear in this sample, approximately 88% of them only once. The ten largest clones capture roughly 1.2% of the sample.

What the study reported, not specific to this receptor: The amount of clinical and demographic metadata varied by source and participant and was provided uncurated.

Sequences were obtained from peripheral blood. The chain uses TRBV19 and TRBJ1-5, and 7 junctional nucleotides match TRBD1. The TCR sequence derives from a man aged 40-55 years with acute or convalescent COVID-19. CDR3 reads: CASGSRTGSGRGVQPQHF. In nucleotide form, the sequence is TGTGCCAGTGGGAGTCGGACAGGTAGTGGCAGAGGGGTTCAGCCCCAGCATTTT.